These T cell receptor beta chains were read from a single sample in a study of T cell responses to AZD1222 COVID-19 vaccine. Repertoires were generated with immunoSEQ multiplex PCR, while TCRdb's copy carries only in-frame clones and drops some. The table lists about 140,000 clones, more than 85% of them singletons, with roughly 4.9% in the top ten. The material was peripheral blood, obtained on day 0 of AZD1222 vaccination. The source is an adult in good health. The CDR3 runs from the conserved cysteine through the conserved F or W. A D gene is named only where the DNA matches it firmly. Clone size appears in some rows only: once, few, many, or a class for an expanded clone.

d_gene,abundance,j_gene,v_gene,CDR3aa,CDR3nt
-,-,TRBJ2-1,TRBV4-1,CASSQESLENNEQFF,TGCGCCAGCAGCCAAGAATCCCTAGAGAACAATGAGCAGTTCTTC
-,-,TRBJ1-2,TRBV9,CASSAGLTESYGYTF,TGTGCCAGCAGCGCGGGTCTAACAGAAAGCTATGGCTACACCTTC
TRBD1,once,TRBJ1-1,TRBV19,CASSRDRGSEAFF,TGTGCCAGTAGCCGGGACAGGGGTTCTGAAGCTTTCTTT
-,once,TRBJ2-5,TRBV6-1,CASSEGATIGTQYF,TGTGCCAGCAGTGAAGGAGCAACCATTGGGACCCAGTACTTC
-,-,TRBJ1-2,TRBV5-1,CASTGEHGYTF,TGCGCCAGCACCGGCGAACATGGCTACACCTTC
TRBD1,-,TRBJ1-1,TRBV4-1,CASSYSTTGVKAEAFF,TGCGCCAGCAGCTACTCTACTACAGGGGTCAAGGCTGAAGCTTTCTTT
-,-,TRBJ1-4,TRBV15,CATSRDRGKEKLFF,TGTGCCACCAGCAGAGATAGGGGAAAAGAAAAACTGTTTTTT
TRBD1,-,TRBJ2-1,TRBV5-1,CASSSGQGLYNEQFF,TGCGCCAGCAGCTCCGGACAGGGACTTTACAATGAGCAGTTCTTC
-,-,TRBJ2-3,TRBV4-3,CASSQEWSGRGVLDTQYF,TGCGCCAGCAGCCAAGAATGGTCCGGTAGGGGGGTCTTGGATACGCAGTATTTT
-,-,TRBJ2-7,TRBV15,CATSRDLAGAASEQYF,TGTGCCACCAGCAGAGATCTGGCCGGAGCTGCCTCCGAGCAGTACTTC
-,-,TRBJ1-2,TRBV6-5,CASSYSAGYGYTF,TGTGCCAGCAGTTACTCGGCAGGGTATGGCTACACCTTC
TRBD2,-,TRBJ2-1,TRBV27,CASGTSGAYNEQFF,TGTGCCAGCGGGACTAGCGGAGCCTACAATGAGCAGTTCTTC
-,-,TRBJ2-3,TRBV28,CASSPDGSTDTQYF,TGTGCCAGCAGTCCTGACGGGAGCACAGATACGCAGTATTTT
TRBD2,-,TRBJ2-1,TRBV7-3,CASSLKAPGLAGGRDNEQFF,TGTGCCAGCAGCTTAAAGGCCCCGGGACTAGCGGGAGGGAGGGACAATGAGCAGTTCTTC
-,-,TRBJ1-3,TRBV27,CASMGAKAGNTIYF,TGTGCCAGCATGGGGGCCAAAGCGGGAAACACCATATATTTT
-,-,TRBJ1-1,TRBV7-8,CASSLEQSTEAFF,TGTGCCAGCAGCTTAGAACAGAGCACTGAAGCTTTCTTT
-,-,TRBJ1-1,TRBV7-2,CASSLVAGGGKIPEAFF,TGTGCCAGCAGCCTAGTTGCGGGAGGGGGTAAAATTCCTGAAGCTTTCTTT
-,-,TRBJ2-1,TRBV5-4,CASTKDRPDNEQFF,TGTGCCAGCACCAAAGACAGGCCGGACAATGAGCAGTTCTTC
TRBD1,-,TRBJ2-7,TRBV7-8,CASSLGGQSNYEQYF,TGTGCCAGCAGCTTAGGGGGACAGTCAAATTACGAGCAGTACTTC
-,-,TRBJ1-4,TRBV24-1,CATSDVREKLFF,TGTGCCACCAGTGATGTTAGGGAAAAACTGTTTTTT
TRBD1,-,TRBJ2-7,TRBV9,CASSGEGQGKQYF,TGTGCCAGCAGCGGCGAAGGACAGGGGAAGCAGTACTTC
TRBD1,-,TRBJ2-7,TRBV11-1,CASGDSSYEQYF,TGTGCCAGCGGGGACAGCTCCTACGAGCAGTACTTC
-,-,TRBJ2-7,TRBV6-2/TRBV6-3,CASSQGGEQYF,TGTGCCAGCAGTCAAGGGGGAGAGCAGTACTTC
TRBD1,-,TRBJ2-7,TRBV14,CASSRQGYEQYF,TGTGCCAGCAGCAGACAGGGATACGAGCAGTACTTC
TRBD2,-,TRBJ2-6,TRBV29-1,CSVSGGGANVLTF,TGCAGCGTGAGCGGGGGTGGGGCCAACGTCCTGACTTTC
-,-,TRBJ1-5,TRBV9,CASSVWGNQPQHF,TGTGCCAGCAGCGTATGGGGCAATCAGCCCCAGCATTTT
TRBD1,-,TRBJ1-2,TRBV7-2,CASSLATGGVYGYTF,TGTGCCAGCAGCTTAGCAACAGGGGGCGTCTATGGCTACACCTTC
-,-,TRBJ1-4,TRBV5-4,CASSTQGLPNEKLFF,TGTGCCAGCAGCACACAGGGTTTACCTAATGAAAAACTGTTTTTT
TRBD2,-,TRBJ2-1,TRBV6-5,CASSSGLAGGNEQFF,TGTGCCAGCAGCTCGGGACTAGCGGGGGGGAATGAGCAGTTCTTC
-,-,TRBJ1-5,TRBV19,CASSISGFQPQHF,TGTGCCAGTAGTATATCGGGGTTTCAGCCCCAGCATTTT
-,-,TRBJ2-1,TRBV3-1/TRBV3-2,CASSHGLSASHGNEQFF,TGTGCCAGCAGCCATGGTTTGAGCGCCTCCCATGGGAATGAGCAGTTCTTC
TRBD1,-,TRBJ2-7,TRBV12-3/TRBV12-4,CASSGQAFGEQYF,TGTGCCAGCAGTGGACAGGCATTCGGCGAGCAGTACTTC
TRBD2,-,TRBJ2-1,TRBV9,CASSAPQGGETSGYNEQFF,TGTGCCAGCAGCGCCCCACAGGGTGGTGAGACTAGCGGCTACAATGAGCAGTTCTTC
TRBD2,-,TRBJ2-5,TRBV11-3,CASSLGAGGQETQYF,TGTGCCAGCAGCTTAGGAGCGGGGGGCCAAGAGACCCAGTACTTC
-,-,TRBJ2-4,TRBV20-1,CSLLRGNIQYF,TGCAGTTTGCTCCGCGGAAACATTCAGTACTTC
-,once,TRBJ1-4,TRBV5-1,CASSLAGNEKLFF,TGCGCCAGCAGCTTGGCCGGCAACGAAAAACTGTTTTTT
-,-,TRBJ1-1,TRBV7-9,CASSFPGTEAFF,TGTGCCAGCAGCTTCCCGGGTACTGAAGCTTTCTTT
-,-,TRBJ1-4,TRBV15,CATSRLGGTNEKLFF,TGTGCCACCAGCAGACTAGGGGGAACTAATGAAAAACTGTTTTTT
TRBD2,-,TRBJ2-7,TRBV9,CASSVTSGPYEQYF,TGTGCCAGCAGCGTGACTAGCGGCCCCTACGAGCAGTACTTC
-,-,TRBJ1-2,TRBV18,CASSLRSGTNYGYTF,TGTGCCAGCTCACTCCGATCTGGAACTAACTATGGCTACACCTTC
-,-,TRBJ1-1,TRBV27,CASSLGTVNTEAFF,TGTGCCAGCAGTTTAGGGACGGTGAACACTGAAGCTTTCTTT